This T cell receptor beta chain comes out of a study of T cell responses to AZD1222 COVID-19 vaccine. Generated by immunoSEQ multiplex PCR, the TCRdb table keeps only in-frame clones and is missing some. The sample has around 190,000 clones; 85% to 90% are singletons. Regarding the study as a whole: Repertoires in all cases were sampled only once the peak T cell response had passed.

The CDR3 has 15 residues. Per the germline V gene, CDR1 is LNHDA and CDR2 is SQIVND (reference sequence). The trim removed 4 bases at V and 3 bases at J, leaving 6 bases unmatched. Remarks on this clone: Its antigen is currently unknown.

This receptor was obtained from an adult who received the AZD1222 COVID-19 vaccine. The rearrangement joins TRBV19 to TRBJ2-7; 10 nucleotides agree with TRBD1. This material consisted of peripheral blood, taken 28 days after the second AZD1222 dose. CDR3 sequence (DNA): TGTGCCAGTAGTACTACCCGGACAGGGGGCTACGAGCAGTACTTC. It yields the protein CASSTTRTGGYEQYF.